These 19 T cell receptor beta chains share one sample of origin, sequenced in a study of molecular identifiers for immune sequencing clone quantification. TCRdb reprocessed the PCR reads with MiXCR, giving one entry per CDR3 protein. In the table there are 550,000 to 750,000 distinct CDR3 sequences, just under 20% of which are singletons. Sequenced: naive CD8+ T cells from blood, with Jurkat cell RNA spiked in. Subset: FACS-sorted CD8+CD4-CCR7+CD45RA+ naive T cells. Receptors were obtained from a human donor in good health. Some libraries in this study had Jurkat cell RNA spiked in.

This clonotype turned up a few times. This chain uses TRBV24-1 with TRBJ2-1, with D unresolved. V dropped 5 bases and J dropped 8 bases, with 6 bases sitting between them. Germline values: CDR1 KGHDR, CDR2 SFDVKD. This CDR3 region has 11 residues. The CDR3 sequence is CATSGGHEQFF. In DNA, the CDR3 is TGTGCCACCAGTGGAGGCCATGAGCAGTTCTTC.

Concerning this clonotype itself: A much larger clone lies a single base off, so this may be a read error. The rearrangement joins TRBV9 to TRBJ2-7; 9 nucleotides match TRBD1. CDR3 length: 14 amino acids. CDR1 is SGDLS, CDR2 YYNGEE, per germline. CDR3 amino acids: CTSSLGDRVFEQYF. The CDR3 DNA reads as TGTACCAGCAGCTTAGGGGACAGGGTCTTCGAGCAGTACTTC. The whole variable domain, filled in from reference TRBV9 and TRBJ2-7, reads DSGVTQTPKHLITATGQRVTLRCSPRSGDLSVYWYQQSLDQGLQFLIQYYNGEERAKGNILERFSAQQFPDLHSELNLSSLELGDSALYFCTSSLGDRVFEQYFGPGTRLTVT.

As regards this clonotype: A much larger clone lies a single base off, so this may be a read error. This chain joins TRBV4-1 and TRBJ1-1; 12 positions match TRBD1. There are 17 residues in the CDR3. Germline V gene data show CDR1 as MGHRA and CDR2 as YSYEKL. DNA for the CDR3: TGCGCCAGCAGCCAAGGGGGGACAGGGGGCATGAACGCTGAAGCTTTCTTT. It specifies CASSQGGTGGMNAEAFF.

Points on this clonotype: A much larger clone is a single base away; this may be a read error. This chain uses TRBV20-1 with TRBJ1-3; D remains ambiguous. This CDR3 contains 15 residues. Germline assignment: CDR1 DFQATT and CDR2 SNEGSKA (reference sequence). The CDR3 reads CSARDVQSSGSTIYF. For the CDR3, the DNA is TGCAGTGCTAGAGACGTACAGAGCTCTGGAAGCACCATATATTTT.

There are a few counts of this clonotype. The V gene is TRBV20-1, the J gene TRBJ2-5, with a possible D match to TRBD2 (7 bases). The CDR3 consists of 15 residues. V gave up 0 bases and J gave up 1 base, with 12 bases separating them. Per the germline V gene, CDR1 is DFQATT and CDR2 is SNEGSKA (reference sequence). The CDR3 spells CSARDRGGGQETQYF. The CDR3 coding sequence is TGCAGTGCTAGAGATCGGGGAGGGGGCCAAGAGACCCAGTACTTC.

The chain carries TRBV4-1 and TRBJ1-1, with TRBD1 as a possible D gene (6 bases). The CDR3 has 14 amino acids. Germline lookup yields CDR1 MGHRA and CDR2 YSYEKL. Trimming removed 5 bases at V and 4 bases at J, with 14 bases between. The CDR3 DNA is TGCGCCAGCAGCTATTCAGGGGTTTCCACTGAAGCTTTCTTT. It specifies CASSYSGVSTEAFF.

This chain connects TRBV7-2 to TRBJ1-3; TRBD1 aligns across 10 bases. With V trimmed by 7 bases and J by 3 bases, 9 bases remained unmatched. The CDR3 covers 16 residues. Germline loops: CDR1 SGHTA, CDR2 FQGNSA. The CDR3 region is CASTLEDRGNGNTIYF. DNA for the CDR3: TGTGCCAGCACCCTGGAGGACAGGGGGAATGGAAACACCATATATTTT.

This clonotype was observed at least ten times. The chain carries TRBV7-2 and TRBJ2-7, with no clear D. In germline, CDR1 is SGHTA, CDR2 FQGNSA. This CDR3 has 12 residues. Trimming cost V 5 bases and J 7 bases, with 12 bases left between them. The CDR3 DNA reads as TGTGCCAGCAGCCCTGATTATCTGGAGCAGTACTTC. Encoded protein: CASSPDYLEQYF.

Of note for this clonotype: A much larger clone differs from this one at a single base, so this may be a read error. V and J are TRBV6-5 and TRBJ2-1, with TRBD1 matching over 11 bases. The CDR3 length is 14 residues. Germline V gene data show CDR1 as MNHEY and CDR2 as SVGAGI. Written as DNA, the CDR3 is TGTACCAGCAGTTACGGGACAGGGGGCAATGAGCAGTTCTTC. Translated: CTSSYGTGGNEQFF.

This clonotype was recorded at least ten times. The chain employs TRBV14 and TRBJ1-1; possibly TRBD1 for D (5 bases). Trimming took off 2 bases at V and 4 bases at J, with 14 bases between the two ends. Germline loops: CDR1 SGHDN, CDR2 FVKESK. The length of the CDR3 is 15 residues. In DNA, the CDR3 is TGTGCCAGCAGCCAACAAGGGGTCTTCGGCACTGAAGCTTTCTTT. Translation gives CASSQQGVFGTEAFF.

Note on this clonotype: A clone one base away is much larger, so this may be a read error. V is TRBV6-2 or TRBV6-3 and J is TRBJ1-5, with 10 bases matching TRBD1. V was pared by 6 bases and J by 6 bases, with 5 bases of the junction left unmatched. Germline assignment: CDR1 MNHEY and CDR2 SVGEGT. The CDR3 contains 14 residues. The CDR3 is CASRPGTGVQPQHF. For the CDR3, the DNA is TGTGCCAGCAGACCCGGGACAGGGGTTCAGCCCCAGCATTTT.

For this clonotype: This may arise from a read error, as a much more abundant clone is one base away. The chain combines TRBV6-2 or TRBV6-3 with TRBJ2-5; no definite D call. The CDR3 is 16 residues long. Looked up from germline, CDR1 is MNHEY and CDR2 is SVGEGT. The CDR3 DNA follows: TGTGCCATCAGTAACCTCCTACATCGAATCAAAGAGACCCAGTACTTC. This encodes CAISNLLHRIKETQYF.

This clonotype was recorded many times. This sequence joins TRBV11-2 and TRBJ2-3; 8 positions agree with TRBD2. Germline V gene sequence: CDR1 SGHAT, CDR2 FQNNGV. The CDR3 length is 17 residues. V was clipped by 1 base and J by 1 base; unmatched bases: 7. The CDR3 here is CASSLVILTSGTDTQYF. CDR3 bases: TGTGCCAGCAGCTTAGTAATCCTGACTAGCGGCACAGATACGCAGTATTTT.

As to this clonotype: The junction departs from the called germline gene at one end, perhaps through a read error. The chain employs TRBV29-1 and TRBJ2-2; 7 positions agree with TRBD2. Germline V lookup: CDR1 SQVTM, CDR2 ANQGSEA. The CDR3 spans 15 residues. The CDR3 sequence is CSVEEGGGNTGELLF. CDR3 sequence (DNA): TGCAGCGTTGAAGAGGGGGGGGGAAACACCGGGGAGCTGCTTTTT.

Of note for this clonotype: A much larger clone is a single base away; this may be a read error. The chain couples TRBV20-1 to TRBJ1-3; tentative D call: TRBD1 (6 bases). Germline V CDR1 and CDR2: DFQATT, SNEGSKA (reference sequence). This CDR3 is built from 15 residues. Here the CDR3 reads CSARDPGGSGNAIYF. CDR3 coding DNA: TGCAGTGCTAGAGACCCCGGGGGCTCTGGAAACGCCATATATTTT.

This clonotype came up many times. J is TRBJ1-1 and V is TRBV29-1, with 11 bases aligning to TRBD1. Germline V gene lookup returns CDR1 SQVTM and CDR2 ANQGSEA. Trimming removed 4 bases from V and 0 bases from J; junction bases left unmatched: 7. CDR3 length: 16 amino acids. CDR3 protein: CSVADRGHPVNTEAFF. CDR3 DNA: TGCAGCGTTGCGGACAGGGGGCACCCAGTGAACACTGAAGCTTTCTTT.

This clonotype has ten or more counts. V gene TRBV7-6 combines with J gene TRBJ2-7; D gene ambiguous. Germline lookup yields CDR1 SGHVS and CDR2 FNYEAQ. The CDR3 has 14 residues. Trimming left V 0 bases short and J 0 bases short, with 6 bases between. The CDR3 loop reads CASSLAAFSYEQYF. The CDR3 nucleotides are TGTGCCAGCAGCTTAGCGGCGTTCTCCTACGAGCAGTACTTC.

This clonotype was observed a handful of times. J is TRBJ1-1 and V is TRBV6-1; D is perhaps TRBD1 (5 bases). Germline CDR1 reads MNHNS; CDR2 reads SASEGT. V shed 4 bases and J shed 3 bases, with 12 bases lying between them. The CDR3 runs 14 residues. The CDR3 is CASSALDTYTEAFF. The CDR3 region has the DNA TGTGCCAGCAGTGCCCTGGACACTTACACTGAAGCTTTCTTT.

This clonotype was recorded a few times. CDR3 coding DNA: TGTGCCACCAGCTTCTCAAAGGCAGGGTTGTCCCAAGAGACCCAGTACTTC. Translation: CATSFSKAGLSQETQYF. The V call is TRBV15, the J call TRBJ2-5; tentative D call: TRBD1 (5 bases). CDR3 length equals 17 residues. Trimming shortened V by 5 bases and J by 1 base, and 20 bases separated the two germline ends. Looked up from germline, CDR1 is LNHNV and CDR2 is YYDKDF (reference sequence).